This T cell receptor beta chain appears in the sequencing data of a study of shared clonotypes between healthy human individuals (dated by TCRdb to the early 2020s). Describing the broader study: A few men and two women, aged 18 to 49 years, made up the cohort. Per donor, three plates each were used for CD4 naive and CD4 memory, two for CD8 naive, and one for CD8 memory. Blood TCR repertoires of about 5 healthy adults were deeply sequenced to estimate repertoire size and the extent of clonotype sharing between individuals. To increase sequencing depth and limit assay-specific biases, TCR repertoire library preparation and sequencing were carried out by different laboratories using diverse techniques. Each donor's leukapheresis produced roughly between roughly 0.85 and 10 billion PBMCs. General study outcomes and caveats: Across four donors, approximately 4.9% of naive CD4, 3% to 3.5% of naive CD8, 2.3% of memory CD4, and around 0.4% of memory CD8 clonotypes were shared. Clonotypes shared by all four sorted-subset donors showed higher generation probabilities than non-shared clonotypes. Sampling was restricted to blood, and TCR repertoires in tissue are likely to differ from TCR repertoires in blood. The small number of donors limited the genetic and exposure-history diversity represented. Estimated clonotype richness was generally larger for naive than for memory subsets. Based on pairwise subsampling, the degree of clonotype sharing among donors was expected to be affected by sequencing depth. Incomplete sequencing was indicated by rarefaction of sorted-subset datasets, despite the large sequencing depth.

Using the deep immunoSEQ assay, TCR CDR3 regions were amplified from genomic DNA by multiplex PCR. For each cell subset, the extracted genomic DNA was distributed evenly across all wells of several immunoSEQ 96-well plates, and each plate served as one replicate. For sorted subsets, roughly 0.2 ug genomic DNA, equal to about 30,000 T cell genomes, was loaded into each replicate PCR. Purified libraries were quantified with a Qubit 3.0 fluorometer, sized on a Bioanalyzer 2100, and re-quantified with the KAPA Library Quantification kit. A separate single-read 150-cycle Illumina NextSeq 550 flow cell was used to sequence each immunoSEQ 96-well plate. Regarding the original processing steps: Because the immunoSEQ output included only junctional sequences and no quality scores, the filtering could not be the same as the filtering used for full-length reads. To assign V/J genes and CDR3, sequences were annotated using PyIR, a Python wrapper for IgBLAST v1.9, with IMGT germline references. Reads with weak V/J assignments (E-value above 1e-6), missing CDR3, stop codons, out-of-frame junctions, or ambiguous translated residues were removed. V3J clonotypes were defined as sequences sharing an identical inferred V gene, J gene, and CDR3 amino acid sequence. Percentage overlap between repertoires was calculated by dividing the number of shared unique clonotypes by the size of the smaller repertoire. Three approaches were used to assess repertoire richness: RTK rarefaction, the Chao1 estimator, and Recon v2.1 estimates of unobserved clonotypes. For all TCRbeta clonotypes obtained by the gDNA method from four donors, generation probabilities were computed with OLGA. In its TCRdb copy, this immuneACCESS table keeps in-frame sequences only and misses some clones. Where compared with another copy, unresolved V genes explain less than half of these, and the others have no known cause. The DNA was the basis for D and trimming; V, J and clone size are from that table. This sample holds some 380,000 clones; around 96% were observed only once. Less than 0.35% of the sample comes from the top ten.

Concerning this clone itself: What antigen it recognizes has not been identified. One base away there is no much larger clone; base qualities are not given.

CDR1 and CDR2, looked up from the germline V gene (reference sequence), are LNHNV and YYDKDF. V and J are truncated by 5 bases and 3 bases respectively, leaving an intervening sequence of 14 bases. There are 14 amino acids in the CDR3, from cysteine to phenylalanine inclusive. The sequence is cut down to CDR3 DNA, 42 bases in frame from base 1. Healthy HIV-negative adults with no recently reported acute infections or vaccinations were included as donors. All donors were Caucasian adults living in Nashville, Tennessee, USA. CD8 memory samples were composed of magnetically selected CD45RO+ cells combined with CCR7-negative CD45RA+ effector memory (TemRA) cells. After blood collection by leukapheresis, PBMCs were isolated using Ficoll-Histopaque density gradient centrifugation and then cryopreserved in the vapor phase of liquid nitrogen. Purity and quantity of every magnetically sorted T cell population were checked by analytical flow cytometry. From each sorted fraction, genomic DNA was isolated and quantified by UV absorbance on a Nanodrop 2000c.

The sequencing input was memory CD8+ T cells sorted from blood. This sample's cell subset or site label indicates: CD45RO+ cells pooled with CCR7-negative TemRA cells. This receptor was obtained from a young man in good health. The rearrangement joined TRBV15 to TRBJ2-7; the D gene is perhaps TRBD1, on 6 matching bases. The CDR3 here reads CATSLDRHIYEQYF. The sequence in DNA is TGTGCCACCAGCCTTGACAGGCACATCTACGAGCAGTACTTC.